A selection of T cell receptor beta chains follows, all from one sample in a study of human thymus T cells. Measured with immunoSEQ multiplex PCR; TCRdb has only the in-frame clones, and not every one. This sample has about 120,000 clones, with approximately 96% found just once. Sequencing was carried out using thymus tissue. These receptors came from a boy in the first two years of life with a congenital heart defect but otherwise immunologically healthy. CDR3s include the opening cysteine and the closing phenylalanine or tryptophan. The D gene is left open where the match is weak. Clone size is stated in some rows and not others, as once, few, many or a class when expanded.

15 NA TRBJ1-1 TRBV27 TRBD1 TGTGCCAGCAGGCAGACAGGGGGCGAGGACACTGAAGCTTTCTTT CASRQTGGEDTEAFF
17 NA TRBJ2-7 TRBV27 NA TGTGCCAGCAGTCCCTCCCGAGACGCTTCCCCTAGGTACGAGCAGTACTTC CASSPSRDASPRYEQYF
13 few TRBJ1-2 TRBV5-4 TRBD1 TGTGCCAGCAGCGTTGTACAGGGGGCACACTACACCTTC CASSVVQGAHYTF
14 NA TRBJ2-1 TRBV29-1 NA TGCAGCGTTGAATGGGCAGGGATGGGGAATGAGCAGTTCTTC CSVEWAGMGNEQFF
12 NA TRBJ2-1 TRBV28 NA TGTGCCAGCAGTTCTGGACAGAATGAGCAGTTCTTC CASSSGQNEQFF
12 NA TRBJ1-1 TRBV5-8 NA TGTGCCAGTAACTCTGGACAGCCTGAAGCTTTCTTT CASNSGQPEAFF
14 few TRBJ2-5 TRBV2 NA TGTGCCAGCGGAAGGCGGGGTACAGTCGAGACCCAGTACTTC CASGRRGTVETQYF
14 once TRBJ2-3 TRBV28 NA TGTGCCAGCAGTTATAGCGGTAGCACAGATACGCAGTATTTT CASSYSGSTDTQYF
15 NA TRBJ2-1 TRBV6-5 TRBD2 TGTGCCAGCAGGACCGGGGGGGCGGGCTACAATGAGCAGTTCTTC CASRTGGAGYNEQFF
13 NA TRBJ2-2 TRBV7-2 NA TGTGCCAGCAGCACCTCTAATAACGGGGAGCTGTTTTTT CASSTSNNGELFF
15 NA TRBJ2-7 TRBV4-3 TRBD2 TGCGCCAGCAGCCAAGATTGGCGGGGGTCCAACGAGCAGTACTTC CASSQDWRGSNEQYF
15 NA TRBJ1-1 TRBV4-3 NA TGCGCCAGCAGCCAAGAGACGGACAGCTTAACTGAAGCTTTCTTT CASSQETDSLTEAFF
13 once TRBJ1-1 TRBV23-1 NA TGCGCCAGCAGTCAATCCCCGGGGTCTGAAGCTTTCTTT CASSQSPGSEAFF
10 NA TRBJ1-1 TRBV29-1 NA TGCAGCGTACCCACAAATGAAGCTTTCTTT CSVPTNEAFF
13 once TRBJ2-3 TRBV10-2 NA TGCGCCAGCAGAGGAAATAGCACAGATACGCAGTATTTT CASRGNSTDTQYF
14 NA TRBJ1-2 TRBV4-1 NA TGCGCCAGCAGCCACGAGAGGCCGCTTTATGGCTACACCTTC CASSHERPLYGYTF
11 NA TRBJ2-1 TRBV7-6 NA TGTGCCAGCAGTCCTGCCGGGGAGCAGTTCTTC CASSPAGEQFF
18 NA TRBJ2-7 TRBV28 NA TGTGCCAGCAGTTTAGGCCTAGTCTTGCCCGGGAGCTCCTACGAGCAGTACTTC CASSLGLVLPGSSYEQYF
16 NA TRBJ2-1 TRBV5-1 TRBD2 TGCGCCAGCAGTTCACAGCGGGGGGCACTCTACAATGAGCAGTTCTTC CASSSQRGALYNEQFF
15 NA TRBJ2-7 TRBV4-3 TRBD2 TGCGCCAGCAGTCAGACTAGCGGGGAAGCCTACGAGCAGTACTTC CASSQTSGEAYEQYF